This T cell receptor (beta chain) was sequenced during a study of blood T cell repertoires in COVID-19. Study-wide background: The United States, Italy and Spain were the sources of the acute and convalescent COVID-19 samples. Sample material is recorded as cDNA or gDNA derived from T cells, B-cell-depleted T cells, or PBMCs.

V was shortened by 3 bases and J by 3 bases, with 9 bases between the two germline ends. This CDR3 has 13 amino acids. Germline V gene sequence: CDR1 SGDLS, CDR2 YYNGEE. Original methodology: Amplification with reference gene primers provided the estimates of nucleated cell counts. Sequencing used immunoSEQ multiplex PCR; TCRdb keeps in-frame clones, though not all of them. The D gene and trimming were derived from the DNA, and the V and J assignments and clone size from that table. The sample carries approximately 21,000 clones, around 90% recorded once. The TCR sequence derives from a human donor in a cohort sampled during active COVID-19. The chain recombines TRBV9 with TRBJ1-2; no firm D call. Sequenced input: peripheral blood. The CDR3 loop is CASSGQRDYGYTF. Here the CDR3 DNA reads TGTGCCAGCAGCGGCCAAAGAGACTATGGCTACACCTTC.